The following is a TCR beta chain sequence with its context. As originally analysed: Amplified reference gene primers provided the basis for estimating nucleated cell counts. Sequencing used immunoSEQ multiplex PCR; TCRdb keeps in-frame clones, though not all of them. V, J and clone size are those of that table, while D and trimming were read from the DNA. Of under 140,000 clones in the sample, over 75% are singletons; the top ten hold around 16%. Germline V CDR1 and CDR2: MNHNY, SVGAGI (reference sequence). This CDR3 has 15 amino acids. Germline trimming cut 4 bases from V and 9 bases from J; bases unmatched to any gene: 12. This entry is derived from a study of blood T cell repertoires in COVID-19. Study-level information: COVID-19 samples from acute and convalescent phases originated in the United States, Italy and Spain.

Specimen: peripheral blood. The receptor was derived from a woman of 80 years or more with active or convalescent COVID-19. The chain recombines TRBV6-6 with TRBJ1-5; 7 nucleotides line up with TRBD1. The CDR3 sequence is CASSSTKGQQSPQHF. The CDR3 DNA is TGTGCCAGCAGTTCCACCAAGGGACAGCAATCGCCCCAGCATTTT.